Many counts were recorded for the clone carrying this T cell receptor (beta chain). The antigen is not known. Via the markers CD45RO/CCR7/CD25/CD127/CD95/CD27, stem cell-like memory, regulatory, central memory and naive CD4+ cells were sorted. This record belongs to a study of beta chain features in type 1 diabetes. V dropped 0 bases and J dropped 5 bases, with 8 bases sitting between them. The CDR3 is 14 residues long. Germline-derived CDR1 and CDR2 are WNHNN and SYGVQD (reference sequence). Study findings and constraints: Moderate yet significant TCRB CDR3 shortening was seen in Type 1 diabetes patients in all four CD4+ subsets.

Isolated RNA was reverse transcribed in full, so expressed TCRB transcripts were sequenced. Generated by immunoSEQ multiplex PCR, the TCRdb table keeps only in-frame clones and is missing some. Here the sample spans a few hundred thousand clones, around 10% being singletons. The sequence came from a man between 25 and 39 years old with type 1 diabetes. Sequencing was performed on central memory CD4+ T cells from blood. J is TRBJ2-1 and V is TRBV10-1; a weak D match, TRBD1 (6 bases). The CDR3 coding sequence is TGCGCCAGCAGTGAGTCTCAGGGGAACAATGAGCAGTTCTTC. It specifies CASSESQGNNEQFF.